Following are 21 T cell receptor beta chains from one sample sequenced in a study of T-cell memory formation after mild COVID-19. MiXCR, run by TCRdb on the 5' RACE reads, gives a single entry per CDR3 protein. The data hold 550,000 to 700,000 distinct CDR3 sequences, with roughly 18% observed a single time. The sample comprised PBMCs or a T cell subset sorted from them (not recorded which). The receptor source for this set is an adult woman who had mild COVID-19 (a few samples of this study predate the infection). Cell type and time point are not known.

The V gene is TRBV20-1, the J gene TRBJ2-5; 7 positions agree with TRBD1. After removal of 4 bases from V and 3 bases from J, the junction contained 2 bases not matched to a gene. This CDR3 contains 12 residues. Germline-derived CDR1 and CDR2 are DFQATT and SNEGSKA (reference sequence). CDR3 sequence: CSANRGEETQYF. Written as DNA, the CDR3 is TGCAGTGCTAACAGGGGAGAAGAGACCCAGTACTTC.

This clonotype was seen a single time. This chain joins TRBV11-3 and TRBJ2-1, with TRBD1 identical over 7 bases. This CDR3 is built from 15 residues. Germline CDR1 SGHNT, CDR2 YENEEA. V shed 1 base, J shed 6 bases, and the junction held 6 bases outside the gene matches. The CDR3 bases are TGTGCCAGCAGCTTAGGAACGACAGGGAGCAATGAGCAGTTCTTC. Translating gives CASSLGTTGSNEQFF.

This chain uses TRBV7-9 with TRBJ2-7, with 8 bases fitting TRBD1. The CDR3 is 15 residues long. The germline gives CDR1 SEHNR, CDR2 FQNEAQ (reference sequence). V lost 5 bases, J lost 4 bases, and 10 bases stayed unmatched. This CDR3 reads CASSADGRGQYEQYF. CDR3 bases: TGTGCCAGCAGCGCCGACGGCAGGGGGCAGTACGAGCAGTACTTC.

The chain employs TRBV20-1 and TRBJ2-7, with a possible D match to TRBD1 (5 bases). The germline CDR1 and CDR2 sequences are DFQATT and SNEGSKA (reference sequence). The CDR3 is 13 residues long. With 0 bases removed from V and 5 bases from J, the gap between germline ends came to 11 bases. The chain's CDR3 is CSARDRASDEQYF. CDR3 in DNA: TGCAGTGCTAGAGACAGGGCTTCCGACGAGCAGTACTTC.

This clonotype was counted a few times. The rearrangement joins TRBV7-9 to TRBJ2-7, with TRBD2 matching 14 bases. CDR1 SEHNR and CDR2 FQNEAQ come from the germline V gene (reference sequence). CDR3 length: 19 residues. With 4 bases clipped from V and 1 base from J, the junction kept 12 bases outside the gene matches. This CDR3 reads CASSSIGWGLAGASYEQYF. The DNA of the CDR3 is TGTGCCAGCAGCTCGATCGGATGGGGACTAGCGGGAGCTTCCTACGAGCAGTACTTC. Filled out from reference TRBV7-9 and TRBJ2-7, the complete variable domain reads DTGVSQNPRHKITKRGQNVTFRCDPISEHNRLYWYRQTLGQGPEFLTYFQNEAQLEKSRLLSDRFSAERPKGSFSTLEIQRTEQGDSAMYLCASSSIGWGLAGASYEQYFGPGTRLTVT.

This sequence joins TRBV9 and TRBJ2-7, with D possibly matching TRBD1 (7 bases). The germline gives CDR1 SGDLS, CDR2 YYNGEE. V was clipped by 0 bases and J by 3 bases, with 13 bases between them. This CDR3 has 15 residues. CDR3 sequence reads: CASSVGVRGDYEQYF. DNA of the CDR3: TGTGCCAGCAGCGTAGGTGTCAGGGGGGACTACGAGCAGTACTTC.

The gene calls are TRBV29-1 and TRBJ2-1; 15 nucleotides match TRBD2. The CDR3 loop spans 15 amino acids. Trimming cost V 6 bases and J 1 base; bases outside gene matches: 1. In germline, CDR1 is SQVTM, CDR2 ANQGSEA. This CDR3 reads CSVGTSGGSYNEQFF. Here the CDR3 DNA reads TGCAGCGTAGGGACTAGCGGGGGGTCCTACAATGAGCAGTTCTTC.

This clonotype was seen only a few times. V gene TRBV6-5 combines with J gene TRBJ2-2; tentatively, D is TRBD1 (7 bases). Germline lookup yields CDR1 MNHEY and CDR2 SVGAGI. Trimming pared 6 bases from V and 4 bases from J, leaving 18 bases between. The CDR3 loop spans 16 amino acids. The CDR3 protein is CASSEGAGLPTGELFF. CDR3 nucleotide sequence: TGTGCCAGCAGCGAGGGGGCGGGATTGCCCACCGGGGAGCTGTTTTTT.

This clonotype was seen a few times. The chain recombines TRBV5-4 with TRBJ2-5, with a possible D match to TRBD2 (6 bases). V was trimmed by 0 bases and J by 3 bases, leaving 9 bases between them. The CDR3 is made up of 14 amino acids. Per germline, CDR1 SGHNT and CDR2 YYREEE (reference sequence). The CDR3 DNA is TGTGCCAGCAGCTTGGTGACTAGAGAAGAGACCCAGTACTTC. Protein: CASSLVTREETQYF.

The V gene is TRBV27, the J gene TRBJ2-5; a weak D match, TRBD2 (6 bases). V was trimmed by 5 bases and J by 6 bases, leaving 16 bases between them. This CDR3 contains 14 residues. Germline assignment: CDR1 MNHEY and CDR2 SMNVEV (reference sequence). CDR3 sequence: CASSPTRAAQTQYF. The CDR3 bases are TGTGCCAGCAGTCCGACTAGAGCGGCACAGACCCAGTACTTC.

This sequence joins TRBV25-1 and TRBJ1-5; 7 bases are shared with TRBD1. Per germline, CDR1 MGHDK and CDR2 SYGVNS. With V trimmed by 1 base and J by 4 bases, 7 bases remained unmatched. The CDR3 has 16 residues. CDR3: CASSESGGGENQPQHF. DNA of the CDR3: TGTGCCAGCAGTGAATCCGGAGGGGGCGAGAATCAGCCCCAGCATTTT.

The chain employs TRBV5-1 and TRBJ2-7; D remains ambiguous. Germline CDR1 SGHRS, CDR2 YFSETQ. The CDR3 totals 14 residues. With 8 bases removed from V and 6 bases from J, the gap between germline ends came to 21 bases. The CDR3 sequence is CASQPDAYGGEQYF. CDR3 bases: TGCGCCAGTCAACCCGACGCATACGGTGGCGAGCAGTACTTC.

The rearrangement joins TRBV7-2 to TRBJ2-2; a possible D gene is TRBD2 (5 bases). Trimming removed 3 bases from V and 7 bases from J, with 9 bases in between. The CDR3 consists of 13 residues. Germline V lookup: CDR1 SGHTA, CDR2 FQGNSA. This CDR3 is CASSFDGIGELFF. The CDR3 coding sequence is TGTGCCAGCAGCTTCGACGGGATCGGGGAGCTGTTTTTT.

The chain carries TRBV10-3 and TRBJ2-5; D remains unclear. With 0 bases removed from V and 3 bases from J, the gap between germline ends came to 2 bases. Per the germline V gene, CDR1 is ENHRY and CDR2 is SYGVKD. The CDR3 extends over 12 amino acids. CDR3: CAISESEETQYF. The CDR3 bases are TGTGCCATCAGTGAGTCTGAAGAGACCCAGTACTTC.

The chain is built from TRBV3-1 and TRBJ2-7; TRBD1 agrees at 8 bases. This CDR3 spans 12 amino acids. The V gene's germline CDR1 is LGHDT and CDR2 YNNKEL (reference sequence). V lost 10 bases and J lost 1; bases outside the gene matches: 3. The CDR3 DNA follows: TGTGCCACGGGACAGGTTTCCTACGAGCAGTACTTC. Its translation is CATGQVSYEQYF.

This clonotype was counted between two and nine times. The genes are TRBV7-9 and TRBJ2-5, with TRBD2 matching over 9 bases. J was trimmed by 5 bases and V by 1 base; bases with no gene match: 8. Germline V gene lookup returns CDR1 SEHNR and CDR2 FQNEAQ (reference sequence). This CDR3 spans 16 amino acids. CDR3 sequence: CASSLGGLALGETQYF. The CDR3 DNA is TGTGCCAGCAGCTTAGGCGGACTAGCGTTGGGCGAGACCCAGTACTTC.

This sequence joins TRBV5-1 and TRBJ2-6, with 9 bases aligning to TRBD1. The CDR3 loop spans 16 amino acids. V lost 4 bases and J lost 2; bases outside the gene matches: 4. The V gene's germline CDR1 is SGHRS and CDR2 YFSETQ. CDR3 amino acids: CASSRTGAAGANVLTF. CDR3 coding DNA: TGCGCCAGCAGCAGGACAGGGGCGGCTGGGGCCAACGTCCTGACTTTC. The full variable domain, in which reference TRBV5-1 and TRBJ2-6 provide the parts outside the CDR3, is KAGVTQTPRYLIKTRGQQVTLSCSPISGHRSVSWYQQTPGQGLQFLFEYFSETQRNKGNFPGRFSGRQFSNSRSEMNVSTLELGDSALYLCASSRTGAAGANVLTFGAGSRLTVL.

This clonotype has a handful of counts. The chain links TRBV19 to TRBJ2-2; D unclear. The CDR3 has 10 amino acids. CDR1 LNHDA and CDR2 SQIVND come from the germline V gene (reference sequence). V shed 7 bases and J shed 13 bases, with 10 bases lying between them. CDR3 protein: CASKRERLFF. The CDR3 nucleotides are TGTGCCAGTAAAAGGGAAAGGCTGTTTTTT.

The J gene is TRBJ2-1, the V gene TRBV29-1; D possibly uses TRBD1 or TRBD2 (5 bases each). Deletions cut 1 base from V and 6 bases from J, with 13 bases between. This CDR3 is 14 amino acids long. From germline, CDR1 is SQVTM and CDR2 ANQGSEA. CDR3 in amino acids: CSVEGEGSFNEQFF. The DNA of the CDR3 is TGCAGCGTTGAAGGCGAGGGGTCATTCAATGAGCAGTTCTTC.

This clonotype came up many times. V usage is TRBV12-3 or TRBV12-4 and J usage is TRBJ1-2; no firm D call. The CDR3 covers 14 residues. The V end lost 5 bases, the J end lost 4 bases, and 14 bases lay between the germline ends. CDR3 residues: CASSPPVGFYGYTF. Written as DNA, the CDR3 is TGTGCCAGCAGTCCTCCCGTAGGGTTCTATGGCTACACCTTC.

In this sample, this clonotype turned up a few times. The rearrangement links TRBV24-1 to TRBJ2-7; TRBD2 agrees at 7 bases. Trimming at V came to 4 bases and at J to 3 bases, leaving 2 bases not matched to a gene. Germline V gives CDR1 KGHDR, CDR2 SFDVKD. The CDR3 is 13 residues long. Here the CDR3 reads CATSERGSYEQYF. In DNA form, the CDR3 reads TGTGCCACCAGTGAGCGGGGGAGCTACGAGCAGTACTTC.